This TCR beta chain is from a study of response to subunit inactivated influenza vaccine. Broader study findings: Each seasonal flu vaccination may recruit only limited new T cells, authors suggested.

TCRdb re-analysed the RT-PCR reads in MiXCR, keeping a single row per CDR3 protein. Of about 190,000 distinct CDR3 sequences in the sample, under 15% were seen once. As regards this clonotype: The antigen remains unidentified.

The CDR3 has 15 amino acids. V lost 4 bases to trimming and J lost 6 bases; unmatched junction nucleotides: 11. Germline loops: CDR1 SGHKS, CDR2 YYEKEE (reference sequence). The material sequenced was CD8+ T cells sorted from PBMCs, taken 5 to 6 days after vaccination. The receptor was isolated from a man aged 50-60 years who received an inactivated influenza vaccine. The V and J genes are TRBV5-5 and TRBJ2-7; 9 positions match TRBD1. In DNA form, the CDR3 reads TGTGCCAGCAGCCTGGGGACAGGGAGATTCACCGAGCAGTACTTC. It is translated as CASSLGTGRFTEQYF.